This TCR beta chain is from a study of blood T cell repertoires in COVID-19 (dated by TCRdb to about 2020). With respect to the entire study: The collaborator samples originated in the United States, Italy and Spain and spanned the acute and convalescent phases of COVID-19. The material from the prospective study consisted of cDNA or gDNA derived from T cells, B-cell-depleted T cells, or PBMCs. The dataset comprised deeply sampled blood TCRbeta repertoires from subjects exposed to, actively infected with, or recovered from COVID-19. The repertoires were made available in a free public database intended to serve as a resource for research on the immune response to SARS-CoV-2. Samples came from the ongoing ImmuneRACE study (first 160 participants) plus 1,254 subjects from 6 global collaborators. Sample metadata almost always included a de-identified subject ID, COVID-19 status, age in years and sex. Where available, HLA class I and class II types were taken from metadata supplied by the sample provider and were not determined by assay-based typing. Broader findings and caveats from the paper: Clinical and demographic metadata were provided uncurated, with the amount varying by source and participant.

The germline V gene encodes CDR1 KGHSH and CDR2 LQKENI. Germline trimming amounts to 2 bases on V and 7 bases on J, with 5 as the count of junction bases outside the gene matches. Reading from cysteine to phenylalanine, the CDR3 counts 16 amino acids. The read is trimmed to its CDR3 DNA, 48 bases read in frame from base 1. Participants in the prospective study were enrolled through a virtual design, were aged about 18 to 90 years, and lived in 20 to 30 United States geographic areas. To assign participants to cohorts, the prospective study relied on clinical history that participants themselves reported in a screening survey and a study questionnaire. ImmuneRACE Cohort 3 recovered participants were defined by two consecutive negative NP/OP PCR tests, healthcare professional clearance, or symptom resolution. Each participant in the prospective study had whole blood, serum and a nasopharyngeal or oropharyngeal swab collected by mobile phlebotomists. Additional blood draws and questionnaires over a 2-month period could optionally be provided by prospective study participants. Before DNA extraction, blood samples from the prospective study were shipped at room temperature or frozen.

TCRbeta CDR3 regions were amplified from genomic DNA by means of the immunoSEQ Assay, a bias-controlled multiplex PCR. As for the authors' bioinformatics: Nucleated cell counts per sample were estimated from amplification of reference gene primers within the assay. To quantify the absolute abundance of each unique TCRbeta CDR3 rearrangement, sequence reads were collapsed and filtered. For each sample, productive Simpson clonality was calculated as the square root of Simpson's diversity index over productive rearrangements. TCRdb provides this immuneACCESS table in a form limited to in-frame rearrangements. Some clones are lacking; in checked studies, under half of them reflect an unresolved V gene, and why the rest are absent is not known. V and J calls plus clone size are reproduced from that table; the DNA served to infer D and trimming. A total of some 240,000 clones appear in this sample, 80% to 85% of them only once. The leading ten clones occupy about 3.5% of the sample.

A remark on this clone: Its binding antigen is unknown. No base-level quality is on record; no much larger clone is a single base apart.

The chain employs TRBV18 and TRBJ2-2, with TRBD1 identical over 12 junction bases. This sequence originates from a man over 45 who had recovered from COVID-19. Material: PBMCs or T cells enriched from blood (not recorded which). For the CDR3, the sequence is CASSPGTGGSSGELFF. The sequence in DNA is TGTGCCAGCTCACCAGGGACAGGGGGCTCAAGCGGGGAGCTGTTTTTT.